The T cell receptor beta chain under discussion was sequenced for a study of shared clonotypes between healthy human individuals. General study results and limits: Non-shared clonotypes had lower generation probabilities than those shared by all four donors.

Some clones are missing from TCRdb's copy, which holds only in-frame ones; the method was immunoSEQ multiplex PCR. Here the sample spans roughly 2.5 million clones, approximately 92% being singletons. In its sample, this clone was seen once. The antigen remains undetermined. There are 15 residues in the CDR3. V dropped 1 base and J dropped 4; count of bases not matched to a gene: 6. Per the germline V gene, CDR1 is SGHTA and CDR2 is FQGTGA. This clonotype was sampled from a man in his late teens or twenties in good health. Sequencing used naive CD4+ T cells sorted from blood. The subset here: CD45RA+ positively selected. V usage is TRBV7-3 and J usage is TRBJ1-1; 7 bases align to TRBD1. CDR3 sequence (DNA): TGTGCCAGCAGCTTAAGTAGGGGGCTGGGCACTGAAGCTTTCTTT. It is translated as CASSLSRGLGTEAFF.